These T cell receptor beta chains were read from a single sample in a study of T cells in Graves' hyperthyroidism and ophthalmopathy. Each CDR3 protein gets one entry after TCRdb re-called the multiplex PCR reads with MiXCR. The sample has about 260,000 distinct CDR3 sequences, roughly 15% seen once. The specimen was blood. The receptors stem from a young woman with Graves' ophthalmopathy. CDR3s include the opening cysteine and the closing phenylalanine or tryptophan. Clone size, where shown, is once, few, many, or a class for clones that have expanded.

V: TRBV5-4
J: TRBJ2-1
size: many
CDR3: CASSLGLAGRAAWDEQFF

V: TRBV7-2
J: TRBJ2-2
size: .
CDR3: CASSLMGGTGELFF

V: TRBV4-1
J: TRBJ2-7
size: .
CDR3: CASSQPGLILYEQYF

V: TRBV28
J: TRBJ1-4
size: .
CDR3: CATRATNEKLFF

V: TRBV3-1
J: TRBJ1-6
size: many
CDR3: CASNYRQYNSPLHF

V: TRBV12-3/TRBV12-4
J: TRBJ1-2
size: .
CDR3: CASSLVGVSNYGYTF

V: TRBV30
J: TRBJ2-1
size: many
CDR3: CAWSSRGGREQFF

V: TRBV27
J: TRBJ2-7
size: many
CDR3: CASSPGLAETYEQYF

V: TRBV6-1
J: TRBJ1-1
size: many
CDR3: CASSQNRISNTEAFF

V: TRBV14
J: TRBJ1-6
size: few
CDR3: CASSPRRNSPLHF

V: TRBV18
J: TRBJ2-1
size: .
CDR3: CASSGGGRDFSYNEQFF

V: TRBV7-6
J: TRBJ1-1
size: many
CDR3: CASSLGEGRGEAFF

V: TRBV3-1
J: TRBJ2-7
size: many
CDR3: CASSLGLISPLHEQYF

V: TRBV6-1
J: TRBJ2-7
size: many
CDR3: CASSARGTGYYEQYF

V: TRBV28
J: TRBJ2-5
size: many
CDR3: CASSQDGVTHMGETQYF

V: TRBV6-1
J: TRBJ1-5
size: .
CDR3: CASRYSGANQPQHF

V: TRBV20-1
J: TRBJ2-3
size: many
CDR3: CSTRSADTQYF

V: TRBV7-2
J: TRBJ2-7
size: many
CDR3: CASRGWDGPYEQYF

V: TRBV28
J: TRBJ2-5
size: .
CDR3: CASSLSSGGQETQYF

V: TRBV7-9
J: TRBJ2-5
size: .
CDR3: CASSRRDRGLTQYF

V: TRBV12-3/TRBV12-4
J: TRBJ2-5
size: .
CDR3: CASSLGQTQETQYF

V: TRBV12-3/TRBV12-4
J: TRBJ1-5
size: many
CDR3: CASSFVSENQPQHF

V: TRBV6-1
J: TRBJ2-1
size: .
CDR3: CASSPFWVNLWRLAARGNEQFF

V: TRBV2
J: TRBJ1-6
size: once
CDR3: CASSDWWVGETQYFGPGSPLHF

V: TRBV6-1
J: TRBJ1-2
size: few
CDR3: CASSLRPEGSYTF

V: TRBV20-1
J: TRBJ1-1
size: many
CDR3: CSARDPYGPGTEAFF

V: TRBV20-1
J: TRBJ2-7
size: many
CDR3: CSASLLNYEQYF

V: TRBV12-3/TRBV12-4
J: TRBJ2-2
size: many
CDR3: CASSREPSHTGELFF

V: TRBV7-2
J: TRBJ2-3
size: many
CDR3: CASSLRGSAGPADTQYF